These T cell receptor beta chains were read from a single sample in a study of OX40 agonist ivuxolimab in advanced cancers. The repertoire was sequenced with immunoSEQ multiplex PCR; TCRdb's copy has only in-frame clones and lacks some. The data contain about 22,000 clones, about 83% of them singletons. This specimen was CD4+ or CD8+ T cells sorted from blood, taken in a trial of the OX40 agonist ivuxolimab. These receptors were collected from an adult with an advanced solid tumor such as melanoma, head and neck, liver or kidney cancer. Both conserved end residues are part of each CDR3. A D gene is named only where the DNA matches it firmly. Some rows have no size entry. The others give once, few or many, or a class for an expanded clone.

-,TRBJ2-7,TRBV11-3,TRBD1,14,CASSRGTGTYEQYF,TGTGCCAGCAGCAGAGGGACAGGGACCTACGAGCAGTACTTC
-,TRBJ2-1,TRBV4-2,-,13,CASSQGPSIEQFF,TGTGCCAGCAGCCAAGGCCCCTCTATAGAGCAGTTCTTC
once,TRBJ2-7,TRBV19,-,15,CASSIPGTPSYEQYF,TGTGCCAGTAGTATTCCGGGGACACCTTCCTACGAGCAGTACTTC
-,TRBJ2-7,TRBV7-8,TRBD2,13,CASSGGGLDEQYF,TGTGCCAGCAGCGGCGGGGGTCTCGACGAGCAGTACTTC
-,TRBJ1-3,TRBV7-9,TRBD1,14,CASSPGGDGNTIYF,TGTGCCAGCAGCCCAGGGGGCGACGGAAACACCATATATTTT
-,TRBJ2-3,TRBV4-1,-,13,CASRETSTDTQYF,TGCGCCAGCAGAGAGACTAGCACAGATACGCAGTATTTT
-,TRBJ1-3,TRBV7-9,TRBD1,17,CASSSTLQGFSGNTIYF,TGTGCCAGCAGCTCTACCCTACAGGGGTTCTCTGGAAACACCATATATTTT
-,TRBJ1-5,TRBV6-1,TRBD1,16,CASSEYPGQGDQPQHF,TGTGCCAGCAGCGAATACCCGGGACAGGGTGATCAGCCCCAGCATTTT
once,TRBJ2-7,TRBV6-1,-,15,CASSEATGFAYEQYF,TGTGCCAGCAGTGAAGCTACAGGCTTCGCATACGAGCAGTACTTC
few,TRBJ1-2,TRBV4-1,-,15,CASSQEAGLNYGYTF,TGCGCCAGCAGCCAAGAGGCAGGGTTGAACTATGGCTACACCTTC
-,TRBJ1-3,TRBV2,-,17,CASSARMMSASGNTIYF,TGTGCCAGCAGTGCCCGGATGATGTCGGCCTCTGGAAACACCATATATTTT
-,TRBJ1-1,TRBV5-1,TRBD1,15,CASSWTGGAASEAFF,TGCGCCAGCAGCTGGACAGGGGGCGCGGCAAGTGAAGCTTTCTTT
once,TRBJ2-3,TRBV7-9,-,15,CASSLTSLFTDTQYF,TGTGCCAGCAGCTTAACTAGTCTATTCACAGATACGCAGTATTTT
-,TRBJ2-7,TRBV19,-,14,CASSPGTDGGEQYF,TGTGCCAGTAGCCCCGGGACCGACGGGGGCGAGCAGTACTTC
once,TRBJ1-2,TRBV9,-,14,CASSAVGGVYGYTF,TGTGCCAGCAGCGCCGTAGGAGGGGTCTATGGCTACACCTTC
-,TRBJ2-1,TRBV29-1,-,15,CSVVPPGDLDNEQFF,TGCAGCGTCGTCCCCCCAGGGGATCTGGACAATGAGCAGTTCTTC
-,TRBJ1-1,TRBV19,-,18,CASSNFLWAGGFDTEAFF,TGTGCCAGTAGTAATTTCCTATGGGCAGGAGGCTTTGACACTGAAGCTTTCTTT
-,TRBJ2-1,TRBV10-2,-,15,CASRVTASSYNEQFF,TGCGCCAGCAGGGTGACAGCCTCCTCTTACAATGAGCAGTTCTTC
once,TRBJ1-5,TRBV27,-,15,CASSLIPEGGQPQHF,TGTGCCAGCAGTTTAATTCCAGAAGGGGGGCAGCCCCAGCATTTT
-,TRBJ1-5,TRBV7-3,-,15,CASSLGPGWSQPQHF,TGTGCCAGCAGCTTAGGGCCAGGGTGGAGTCAGCCCCAGCATTTT
-,TRBJ2-7,TRBV4-3,-,17,CASSQGFTGARTYEQYF,TGCGCCAGCAGCCAGGGTTTCACCGGGGCTCGTACCTACGAGCAGTACTTC
-,TRBJ1-1,TRBV30,-,16,CAWSVIPYGIHTEAFF,TGTGCCTGGAGTGTAATCCCCTATGGGATCCACACTGAAGCTTTCTTT
-,TRBJ2-7,TRBV5-1,-,13,CASALEPTYEQYF,TGCGCCAGTGCCCTGGAGCCAACCTACGAGCAGTACTTC
-,TRBJ1-3,TRBV6-6,-,14,CASRKDWALETPYF,TGTGCCAGCAGAAAGGACTGGGCTCTGGAAACACCATATTTT
once,TRBJ1-1,TRBV19,-,15,CASSPTPEGNTEAFF,TGTGCCAGTAGTCCCACGCCAGAAGGTAACACTGAAGCTTTCTTT
few,TRBJ2-5,TRBV28,TRBD2,16,CASSLEVGGGEETQYF,TGTGCCAGCAGCCTGGAGGTCGGGGGGGGAGAAGAGACCCAGTACTTC
-,TRBJ2-3,TRBV27,-,17,CARMDSRLTGSTDTQYF,TGTGCCAGGATGGACTCAAGACTTACGGGTAGCACAGATACGCAGTATTTT
-,TRBJ2-2,TRBV2,-,12,CASPGPGGELFF,TGTGCCAGCCCCGGGCCCGGCGGGGAGCTGTTTTTT
-,TRBJ1-1,TRBV4-2,-,12,CASSQVNTEAFF,TGTGCCAGCAGCCAGGTGAACACTGAAGCTTTCTTT
-,TRBJ2-2,TRBV4-1,-,14,CASSQVSGTGELFF,TGCGCCAGCAGCCAAGTTTCTGGCACCGGGGAGCTGTTTTTT
-,TRBJ1-1,TRBV27,-,14,CASSLTGMNTEAFF,TGTGCCAGCAGTTTGACAGGAATGAACACTGAAGCTTTCTTT
once,TRBJ2-1,TRBV4-3,-,16,CASSQELAEIYNEQFF,TGCGCCAGCAGCCAAGAATTGGCGGAAATATACAATGAGCAGTTCTTC
-,TRBJ2-7,TRBV6-5,-,12,CASSPGGVEQYF,TGTGCCAGCAGCCCGGGGGGCGTGGAGCAGTACTTC
few,TRBJ2-7,TRBV30,-,12,CAWSLLNLEQYF,TGTGCCTGGTCACTTCTAAACCTTGAGCAGTACTTC
-,TRBJ1-5,TRBV30,-,14,CAWSLLGRDQPQHF,TGTGCCTGGAGTTTACTAGGGCGAGATCAGCCCCAGCATTTT
-,TRBJ1-1,TRBV19,-,15,CASSPFFGENTEAFF,TGTGCCAGTAGTCCCTTTTTTGGGGAGAACACTGAAGCTTTCTTT
-,TRBJ2-1,TRBV4-3,-,16,CASSQGFGLKYNEQFF,TGCGCCAGCAGCCAAGGCTTCGGACTTAAATACAATGAGCAGTTCTTC
-,TRBJ2-7,TRBV19,TRBD2,14,CASSFPGGRNEQYF,TGTGCCAGTAGTTTCCCGGGAGGGAGGAACGAGCAGTACTTC
-,TRBJ1-1,TRBV5-1,-,14,CASSLRAGNTEAFF,TGCGCCAGCAGCTTGCGGGCAGGGAACACTGAAGCTTTCTTT